These 32 T cell receptor beta chains were sequenced from one sample in a study of early T cells in non-severe SARS-CoV-2 infection. A single record per CDR3 protein comes from TCRdb applying MiXCR to the 5' RACE reads. This table has more than 75,000 distinct CDR3 sequences, less than 15% appearing once. What was sequenced was whole blood. The receptors derive from an adult who was a healthcare worker with PCR-confirmed SARS-CoV-2 infection or an uninfected control (not recorded which).

This chain connects TRBV12-3 or TRBV12-4 to TRBJ2-7; the D gene is possibly TRBD2 (7 bases). Trimming shortened V by 3 bases and J by 7 bases, and 22 bases separated the two germline ends. The CDR3 runs 16 residues. CDR3 DNA: TGTGCCAGCAGTTTTGCTCTAGGGGGGGGCCTGGGAGAGCAGTACTTC. Protein sequence: CASSFALGGGLGEQYF.

This clonotype has a handful of counts. The chain joins TRBV18 to TRBJ2-5; no firm D call. The CDR3 consists of 15 residues. CDR1 is KGHSH, CDR2 LQKENI, per germline. The V gene lost 1 base and the J gene lost 4 bases, with 13 bases spanning the gap. CDR3 loop: CASSPLAGPGETQYF. The CDR3 nucleotides read TGTGCCAGCTCACCACTAGCAGGTCCGGGAGAGACCCAGTACTTC.

This clonotype has more than one count but fewer than ten. The genes are TRBV2 and TRBJ1-3; D is unclear. Trimming removed 0 bases at V and 3 bases at J, with 9 bases between. The CDR3 is 15 residues long. Germline V gene data show CDR1 as SNHLY and CDR2 as FYNNEI. The CDR3 DNA reads as TGTGCCAGCAGTGAAGCGTCTCCCGATGGAAACACCATATATTTT. As protein: CASSEASPDGNTIYF.

This CDR3 is CASSSTSGAYNEQFF. CDR3 sequence (DNA): TGTGCCAGCAGCTCGACTAGCGGGGCCTACAATGAGCAGTTCTTC. This sequence joins TRBV7-3 and TRBJ2-1; 11 bases align to TRBD2. V lost 4 bases and J lost 2; bases outside the gene matches: 1. The length of the CDR3 is 15 residues. Germline V gene lookup returns CDR1 SGHTA and CDR2 FQGTGA.

J is TRBJ2-1 and V is TRBV29-1; D tentatively reads TRBD1 or TRBD2 (5 bases each). From germline, CDR1 is SQVTM and CDR2 ANQGSEA. Between the trimmed V and J ends, which lost 7 bases and 13 bases, there was a span of 17 bases. The CDR3 runs 11 residues. DNA of the CDR3: TGCAGCGCCAGGGACGGGACGGGACAGTTCTTC. Translated, it gives CSARDGTGQFF.

This sequence joins TRBV6-5 and TRBJ1-3, with D hard to call. V lost 5 bases and J 0 bases, leaving 5 bases between the germline ends. The CDR3 length is 13 residues. Germline V gene data show CDR1 as MNHEY and CDR2 as SVGAGI. CDR3 in amino acids: CASSINSGNTIYF. CDR3 bases: TGTGCCAGCAGTATTAACTCTGGAAACACCATATATTTT.

V is TRBV11-2 and J is TRBJ2-5; no reliable D call. Germline V gives CDR1 SGHAT, CDR2 FQNNGV. V was cut by 1 base and J by 4 bases, with 4 bases left in between. CDR3 length equals 12 residues. The CDR3 spells CASSLGRETQYF. The CDR3 DNA follows: TGTGCCAGCAGCTTAGGGAGAGAGACCCAGTACTTC. Full variable domain (remainder filled in from reference TRBV11-2 and TRBJ2-5): EAGVAQSPRYKIIEKRQSVAFWCNPISGHATLYWYQQILGQGPKLLIQFQNNGVVDDSQLPKDRFSAERLKGVDSTLKIQPAKLEDSAVYLCASSLGRETQYFGPGTRLLVL.

This clonotype was found a few times. The J gene is TRBJ2-3, the V gene TRBV12-3 or TRBV12-4; maybe TRBD2 (6 bases). V lost 3 bases and J lost 3, with 10 bases in between. The CDR3 loop spans 14 amino acids. The CDR3 sequence: CASSFLEGTDTQYF. As DNA, the CDR3 is TGTGCCAGCAGTTTTTTGGAGGGGACAGATACGCAGTATTTT.

In this sample, this clonotype turned up many times. The chain is built from TRBV29-1 and TRBJ1-1; D gene uncertain. Deletions cut 6 bases from V and 1 base from J, with 9 bases between. CDR1 and CDR2 from the germline V gene are SQVTM and ANQGSEA. The CDR3 covers 12 residues. For the CDR3, the DNA is TGCAGCGTGAGGCGGGGGAACACTGAAGCTTTCTTT. This sequence encodes CSVRRGNTEAFF.

V is TRBV4-1 and J is TRBJ1-2, with 9 bases fitting TRBD1. Germline V gives CDR1 MGHRA, CDR2 YSYEKL. This CDR3 spans 16 amino acids. V dropped 0 bases and J dropped 2; count of bases not matched to a gene: 4. The CDR3 loop is CASSQEDRGQNYGYTF. CDR3 DNA sequence: TGCGCCAGCAGCCAAGAGGACAGGGGCCAAAACTATGGCTACACCTTC.

This clonotype has only a few counts. The V and J genes are TRBV7-2 and TRBJ2-3; 11 bases line up with TRBD2. The CDR3 loop spans 17 amino acids. The V and J ends lost 4 bases and 6 bases, in that order; junction bases with no gene match: 12. Germline V gene lookup returns CDR1 SGHTA and CDR2 FQGNSA. The CDR3 DNA sequence: TGTGCCAGCAGCTACCGAGTAGCGGGAGGGACCAGGGATACGCAGTATTTT. Translated, it gives CASSYRVAGGTRDTQYF.

The sample holds one count of this clonotype. CDR3 sequence (DNA): TGTGCCAGCTCAGATACCGGGACAGCCATCTACGAGCAGTACTTC. This sequence encodes CASSDTGTAIYEQYF. The gene calls are TRBV18 and TRBJ2-7, with 7 nucleotides matching TRBD1. The V gene end was trimmed by 5 bases and the J gene end by 3 bases; junction bases not matched to a gene: 10. CDR1 KGHSH and CDR2 LQKENI come from the germline V gene. This CDR3 is 15 amino acids long.

The chain uses TRBV19 and TRBJ1-5; 7 bases are a match to TRBD1. The CDR3 has 12 residues. J lost 10 bases, V lost 8 bases, and 8 bases had no gene match. The germline V gene encodes CDR1 LNHDA and CDR2 SQIVND (reference sequence). The CDR3 DNA follows: TGTGCCAGTGGACAGGAATACGGACCCCAGCATTTT. Its translation is CASGQEYGPQHF.

V gene TRBV10-2 combines with J gene TRBJ1-6, with 8 bases lining up with TRBD1. This CDR3 is 14 amino acids long. V lost 7 bases and J lost 7; bases outside the gene matches: 6. In germline, CDR1 is WSHSY, CDR2 SAAADI. CDR3 sequence: CASNPTGVNSPLHF. In DNA, the CDR3 is TGCGCCAGCAACCCGACAGGGGTCAATTCACCCCTCCACTTT.

This clonotype showed up many times. This chain links TRBV28 with TRBJ1-2, with D perhaps TRBD1 (6 bases). V dropped 2 bases and J dropped 8 bases, with 9 bases sitting between them. The CDR3 contains 12 residues. Germline V gene data show CDR1 as MDHEN and CDR2 as SYDVKM. DNA of the CDR3: TGTGCCAGCAGTTTAGGGGGGCTCGGCTACACCTTC. It translates to CASSLGGLGYTF.

This chain joins TRBV11-2 and TRBJ1-1; 7 nucleotides agree with TRBD1. The CDR3 consists of 16 residues. Germline values: CDR1 SGHAT, CDR2 FQNNGV. Trimming removed 5 bases from V and 2 bases from J; junction bases left unmatched: 11. Written as DNA, the CDR3 is TGTGCCAGCAGCCCACGGGCCGGACAGGCCAACACTGAAGCTTTCTTT. Protein sequence: CASSPRAGQANTEAFF.

This clonotype has only a few counts. The V call is TRBV20-1, the J call TRBJ2-1; D is undetermined. The CDR3 runs 10 residues. In germline, CDR1 is DFQATT, CDR2 SNEGSKA (reference sequence). Trimming took 8 bases from V and 4 from J, leaving 6 bases between them. CDR3 sequence reads: CSFDYNEQFF. CDR3 DNA sequence: TGCAGTTTCGATTACAATGAGCAGTTCTTC.

The chain recombines TRBV7-9 with TRBJ2-7; 10 bases are a match to TRBD1. V lost 3 bases and J lost 3; bases outside the gene matches: 14. The CDR3 sequence is 18 residues long. Germline CDR1 SEHNR, CDR2 FQNEAQ (reference sequence). The chain's CDR3 is CASSFSGTGASSLYEQYF. DNA of the CDR3: TGTGCCAGCAGCTTCTCCGGGACAGGGGCTAGCTCCCTCTACGAGCAGTACTTC.

The chain employs TRBV27 and TRBJ2-3; 7 nucleotides match TRBD2. The CDR3 consists of 14 residues. J lost 3 bases, V lost 2 bases, and 2 bases had no gene match. Germline V gene lookup returns CDR1 MNHEY and CDR2 SMNVEV (reference sequence). As DNA, the CDR3 is TGTGCCAGCAGTTTAGTAGCGGGTACAGATACGCAGTATTTT. It specifies CASSLVAGTDTQYF.

V gene TRBV6-1 combines with J gene TRBJ1-5; the match to TRBD1 covers 9 bases. V shed 6 bases and J 0 bases; nucleotides not matched to a gene: 9. From germline, CDR1 is MNHNS and CDR2 SASEGT. The CDR3 is 17 residues long. The CDR3 DNA reads TGTGCCAGCAGCTCCGGGACAGGGACCTATAGCAATCAGCCCCAGCATTTT. Translation: CASSSGTGTYSNQPQHF.

This clonotype was seen a handful of times. The chain uses TRBV10-3 and TRBJ2-7, with 10 positions matching TRBD1. Germline CDR1 ENHRY, CDR2 SYGVKD. J was trimmed by 5 bases and V by 6 bases; bases with no gene match: 7. The CDR3 runs to 14 residues. The CDR3 is CAISSGQGKDEQYF. CDR3 in DNA: TGTGCCATCAGCTCGGGACAGGGGAAGGACGAGCAGTACTTC.

The rearrangement links TRBV28 to TRBJ2-7, with 7 bases aligning to TRBD2. The J segment lost 5 bases and the V segment lost 3 bases, leaving 1 base of the junction unmatched. Germline CDR1 reads MDHEN; CDR2 reads SYDVKM. The CDR3 spans 12 residues. In DNA, the CDR3 is TGTGCCAGCAGTTTCGGGGGGAACGAGCAGTACTTC. Protein: CASSFGGNEQYF. The whole variable domain, remainder taken from reference TRBV28 and TRBJ2-7, is DVKVTQSSRYLVKRTGEKVFLECVQDMDHENMFWYRQDPGLGLRLIYFSYDVKMKEKGDIPEGYSVSREKKERFSLILESASTNQTSMYLCASSFGGNEQYFGPGTRLTVT.

This clonotype was observed a handful of times. The chain links TRBV20-1 to TRBJ2-1, with D tentatively TRBD2 (7 bases). V was shortened by 3 bases and J by 3 bases, with 12 bases between the two germline ends. Germline V CDR1 and CDR2: DFQATT, SNEGSKA (reference sequence). There are 14 residues in the CDR3. The DNA for the CDR3 is TGCAGTGCTAGCGGGGGGCCCCGCTACAATGAGCAGTTCTTC. It encodes CSASGGPRYNEQFF.

This clonotype was observed many times. The rearrangement joins TRBV2 to TRBJ1-1, with a weak D call TRBD1 (6 bases). CDR1 SNHLY and CDR2 FYNNEI come from the germline V gene. This CDR3 comprises 15 residues. V lost 3 bases to trimming and J lost 1 base, with 12 bases between them. CDR3 protein: CASSEDSRGNTEAFF. The CDR3, as DNA: TGTGCCAGCAGTGAGGACAGCCGCGGGAACACTGAAGCTTTCTTT.

The J gene is TRBJ1-1, the V gene TRBV20-1, with D perhaps matching TRBD1 (6 bases). This CDR3 is 13 amino acids long. Germline CDR1 and CDR2: DFQATT and SNEGSKA (reference sequence). Deletions cut 5 bases from V and 13 bases from J, with 23 bases between. For the CDR3, the DNA is TGCAGTGCTGCATGGGCCCGGGACATTAAGGGTTTCTTT. This gives the protein CSAAWARDIKGFF.

The V call is TRBV18, the J call TRBJ2-7, with D possibly TRBD1 on 6 matching bases. The germline V and J ends were trimmed by 3 bases and 3 bases, with 15 bases remaining between them. The CDR3 sequence is 15 residues long. The germline V gene encodes CDR1 KGHSH and CDR2 LQKENI. CDR3 coding DNA: TGTGCCAGCTCACCCTCACTCCAGGGGAGCTACGAGCAGTACTTC. It yields the protein CASSPSLQGSYEQYF.

The rearrangement uses TRBV4-1 and TRBJ2-1; TRBD2 aligns across 7 bases. Germline CDR1 and CDR2: MGHRA and YSYEKL. V shed 4 bases and J 0 bases; nucleotides not matched to a gene: 9. The CDR3 covers 17 residues. The CDR3 loop reads CASSPGLPFPSYNEQFF. The CDR3 DNA follows: TGCGCCAGCAGCCCGGGACTACCTTTCCCCTCCTACAATGAGCAGTTCTTC.

There are a few counts of this clonotype. The chain has TRBV5-6 and TRBJ1-5; 9 nucleotides align to TRBD1. V lost 4 bases, J lost 6 bases, and 5 bases stayed unmatched. CDR3 length equals 14 residues. CDR1 and CDR2 from the germline V gene are SGHDT and YYEEEE. CDR3 bases: TGTGCCAGCAGCCAGGGACAGGGAGGTCAGCCCCAGCATTTT. This encodes CASSQGQGGQPQHF.

In the case of this clonotype: This sequence may be a read error, since a much larger clone differs from it by one base. The chain combines TRBV9 with TRBJ2-1; D not certain. Germline lookup yields CDR1 SGDLS and CDR2 YYNGEE. The V and J ends lost 6 bases and 2 bases respectively, with 15 bases between them. The CDR3 has 15 amino acids. CDR3 protein: CASTPPFEAYNEQFF. The CDR3 DNA reads as TGTGCCAGCACCCCACCCTTTGAGGCCTACAATGAGCAGTTCTTC. Supplemented by reference TRBV9 and TRBJ2-1, the full variable domain reads DSGVTQTPKHLITATGQRVTLRCSPRSGDLSVYWYQQSLDQGLQFLIQYYNGEERAKGNILERFSAQQFPDLHSELNLSSLELGDSALYFCASTPPFEAYNEQFFGPGTRLTVL.

This clonotype was counted between two and nine times. J is TRBJ2-3 and V is TRBV5-1, with 13 bases fitting TRBD2. There are 19 residues in the CDR3. V was clipped by 4 bases and J by 1 base; unmatched bases: 12. The V gene's germline CDR1 is SGHRS and CDR2 YFSETQ. The CDR3 coding sequence is TGCGCCAGCAGCCGGACTAGCGGGAGTGGCCTGGCGGGCACAGATACGCAGTATTTT. Translating it yields CASSRTSGSGLAGTDTQYF.

In the case of this clonotype: No conserved phenylalanine or tryptophan is present at the end of the CDR3, so a read error is the likely explanation. DNA for the CDR3: TGTGCCAGCAGCGCGGGGAACACTGAAGCTTTCTCT. This sequence encodes CASSAGNTEAFS. The chain recombines TRBV7-9 with TRBJ1-1; D unresolved. The germline gives CDR1 SEHNR, CDR2 FQNEAQ (reference sequence). The V gene lost 5 bases and the J gene lost 1 base, with 5 bases spanning the gap. The CDR3 loop spans 12 amino acids.

The chain employs TRBV5-4 and TRBJ2-7; D is unresolved. The CDR3 is made up of 14 amino acids. CDR1 and CDR2 (germline): SGHNT, YYREEE (reference sequence). V lost 0 bases, J lost 1 base, and 8 bases lay in between. CDR3 in amino acids: CASSLVGGSYEQYF. The CDR3 region has the DNA TGTGCCAGCAGCTTGGTTGGCGGTTCCTACGAGCAGTACTTC.